This entry lists 5 T cell receptor beta chains sequenced from one sample in a study of breast tumors, draining lymph nodes, adjacent tissues. Each CDR3 protein gets one entry after TCRdb re-called the multiplex PCR reads with MiXCR. In the table there are about 47,000 distinct CDR3 sequences, roughly 23% of which are singletons. The material sequenced was breast tumor tissue. These receptors originate from a female donor with breast cancer. Some clones in this sample may be carry-over from other donors' samples.

This clonotype showed up many times. The chain combines TRBV2 with TRBJ1-4; D unclear. The germline V gene encodes CDR1 SNHLY and CDR2 FYNNEI. This CDR3 comprises 11 residues. Deletions cut 11 bases from V and 0 bases from J, with 4 bases between. The CDR3: CAATTNEKLFF. The CDR3 DNA sequence: TGTGCCGCTACAACTAATGAAAAACTGTTTTTT.

This chain joins TRBV9 and TRBJ1-5, with TRBD1 as a possible D gene (5 bases). Trimming shortened V by 0 bases and J by 0 bases, and 10 bases separated the two germline ends. This CDR3 is 16 amino acids long. Germline V gene data show CDR1 as SGDLS and CDR2 as YYNGEE. The CDR3 sequence: CASSVGGGYSNQPQHF. The CDR3 nucleotides read TGTGCCAGCAGCGTAGGGGGGGGGTATAGCAATCAGCCCCAGCATTTT.

This clonotype was observed at least ten times. The CDR3 DNA follows: TGTGCCAGCAGGAGGGGACAGGCCTATAATTCACCCCTCCACTTT. It codes for CASRRGQAYNSPLHF. The rearrangement uses TRBV5-4 and TRBJ1-6, with 8 bases identical to TRBD1. The CDR3 runs to 15 residues. CDR1 and CDR2 from the germline V gene are SGHNT and YYREEE (reference sequence). The J segment lost 2 bases and the V segment lost 5 bases, leaving 3 bases of the junction unmatched.

The sample holds many counts of this clonotype. Germline and junction disagree at one end, which may indicate a read error. The rearrangement uses TRBV7-9 and TRBJ1-2, with D perhaps matching TRBD1 (6 bases). CDR1 and CDR2 from the germline V gene are SEHNR and FQNEAQ (reference sequence). The CDR3 contains 15 residues. This CDR3 is CASSPTAGTNYGYTF. CDR3 sequence (DNA): TGTGCCAGCAGCCCAACCGCCGGGACAAACTACGGCTACACCTTC.

This clonotype came up many times. J is TRBJ2-5 and V is TRBV5-6; 7 nucleotides align to TRBD1. The CDR3 totals 13 residues. V was pared by 4 bases and J by 5 bases, with 5 bases of the junction left unmatched. Germline V gene lookup returns CDR1 SGHDT and CDR2 YYEEEE. CDR3 in DNA: TGTGCCAGCAGCGTGACAGGGATGGAGACCCAGTACTTC. It codes for CASSVTGMETQYF. The entire variable domain, with the rest obtained from reference TRBV5-6 and TRBJ2-5, is as follows: DAGVTQSPTHLIKTRGQQVTLRCSPKSGHDTVSWYQQALGQGPQFIFQYYEEEERQRGNFPDRFSGHQFPNYSSELNVNALLLGDSALYLCASSVTGMETQYFGPGTRLLVL.